This TCR beta chain was captured by sequencing in a study of blood T cell repertoires in COVID-19. On the study more broadly: Whether acute or convalescent, the COVID-19 samples came from the United States, Italy and Spain. T cells, B-cell-depleted T cells, or PBMCs supplied cDNA or gDNA.

V lost 1 base, J lost 0 bases, and 5 bases stayed unmatched. In germline, CDR1 is SQVTM, CDR2 ANQGSEA. The CDR3 sequence is 15 residues long. Original methodology: How many nucleated cells were present was estimated from reference gene primer amplification. Produced via immunoSEQ multiplex PCR; TCRdb's table is partial and in-frame only. V and J calls and clone size are copied from that table; D and trimming were computed from the DNA. This table has roughly 200,000 clones, around nine tenths appearing once. The source material was peripheral blood. The origin of this receptor is a man aged 35 to 55 with acute or convalescent COVID-19. The chain combines TRBV29-1 with TRBJ2-7, with 8 bases identical to TRBD2. The CDR3 protein is CSVEGEAGASYEQYF. For the CDR3, the DNA is TGCAGCGTTGAAGGGGAAGCGGGGGCCTCCTACGAGCAGTACTTC.